Sequencing of this T cell receptor (beta chain) was carried out in a study of cytomegalovirus exposure and HLA in healthy donors. The CDR3 is 14 residues long. V lost 0 bases and J 5 bases, leaving 8 bases between the germline ends. CDR1 is GTSNPN and CDR2 is SVGIG in the germline V gene (reference sequence). This clone has only a few counts. 60 Vbeta and 13 Jbeta primers were used in PCR. Using immunoSEQ multiplex PCR, the repertoire was profiled, and TCRdb retains in-frame clones only, with some absent. The sample includes 110,000 to 150,000 clones, 72% of them seen just once. This rearrangement joins TRBV30 to TRBJ1-6; D is perhaps TRBD1 (6 bases). The origin of this receptor is a man between 35 and 55 years old in good health and CMV-seronegative. The sequencing sample was made of PBMCs. The CDR3 coding sequence is TGTGCCTGGAGTGTAGGGGGGGATAATTCACCCCTCCACTTT. Amino acids: CAWSVGGDNSPLHF. The whole variable domain, filled in from reference TRBV30 and TRBJ1-6, reads SQTIHQWPATLVQPVGSPLSLECTVEGTSNPNLYWYRQAAGRGLQLLFYSVGIGQISSEVPQNLSASRPQDRQFILSSKKLLLSDSGFYLCAWSVGGDNSPLHFGNGTRLTVT.